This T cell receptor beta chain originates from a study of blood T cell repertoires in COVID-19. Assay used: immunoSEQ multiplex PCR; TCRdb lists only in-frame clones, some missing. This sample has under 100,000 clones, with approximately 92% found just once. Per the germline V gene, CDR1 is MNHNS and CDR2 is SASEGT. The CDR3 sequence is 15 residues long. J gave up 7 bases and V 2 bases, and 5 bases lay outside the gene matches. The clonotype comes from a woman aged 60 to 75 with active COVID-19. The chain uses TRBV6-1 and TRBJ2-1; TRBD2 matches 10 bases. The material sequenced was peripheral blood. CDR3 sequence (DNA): TGTGCCAGCAGTGAACCCGGGACTAGCGCAAATGAGCAGTTCTTC. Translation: CASSEPGTSANEQFF.